The 25 T cell receptor beta chains in this list originate from one sample, sequenced in a study of cytomegalovirus exposure and HLA in healthy donors. In the PCR, 60 Vbeta and 13 Jbeta primers were used. Assay used: immunoSEQ multiplex PCR; TCRdb lists only in-frame clones, some missing. The sample has roughly 51,000 clones, and its top ten clones hold 11%. Sequenced: PBMCs. The receptor source for this set is a woman aged 50 to 65 in good health and CMV-seropositive.

This chain uses TRBV18 with TRBJ2-7; no reliable D call. CDR3 length: 11 residues. Germline values: CDR1 KGHSH, CDR2 LQKENI. V lost 6 bases, J lost 6 bases, and 9 bases lay in between. The CDR3 spells CASSPSSEQYF. In DNA form, the CDR3 reads TGTGCCAGCTCGCCCTCCAGCGAGCAGTACTTC.

The V gene is TRBV7-9, the J gene TRBJ2-1; 9 bases align to TRBD1. The CDR3 loop spans 15 amino acids. The ends lost 5 bases at V and 5 bases at J; junction bases unmatched: 7. Looked up from germline, CDR1 is SEHNR and CDR2 is FQNEAQ (reference sequence). CDR3: CASSPPGTGNNEQFF. CDR3 bases: TGTGCCAGCAGCCCCCCCGGGACAGGGAACAATGAGCAGTTCTTC.

V usage is TRBV7-9 and J usage is TRBJ2-4; 8 bases line up with TRBD1. Germline V gene sequence: CDR1 SEHNR, CDR2 FQNEAQ (reference sequence). This CDR3 has 16 residues. The trim removed 1 base at V and 5 bases at J, leaving 7 bases unmatched. The CDR3 sequence: CASSLESRGHENIQYF. The CDR3 DNA follows: TGTGCCAGCAGCTTAGAAAGCAGGGGGCACGAAAACATTCAGTACTTC.

This chain connects TRBV5-6 to TRBJ1-1; 11 bases agree with TRBD1. CDR1 and CDR2 (germline): SGHDT, YYEEEE. The CDR3 covers 14 residues. V was pared by 1 base and J by 7 bases, with 3 bases of the junction left unmatched. CDR3 sequence (DNA): TGTGCCAGCAGCTTGCCGGGACAGGGGGATGAAGCTTTCTTT. Translation: CASSLPGQGDEAFF. Full variable domain (outside the CDR3, taken from reference TRBV5-6 and TRBJ1-1): DAGVTQSPTHLIKTRGQQVTLRCSPKSGHDTVSWYQQALGQGPQFIFQYYEEEERQRGNFPDRFSGHQFPNYSSELNVNALLLGDSALYLCASSLPGQGDEAFFGQGTRLTVV.

J is TRBJ1-2 and V is TRBV7-2; no reliable D call. V was clipped by 5 bases and J by 4 bases, with 17 bases between them. Germline assignment: CDR1 SGHTA and CDR2 FQGNSA. This CDR3 has 15 residues. The CDR3 reads CASSLDQRAGYGYTF. CDR3 DNA sequence: TGTGCCAGCAGCCTTGACCAGAGGGCGGGCTATGGCTACACCTTC.

The genes are TRBV7-6 and TRBJ2-5, with 7 nucleotides matching TRBD2. The CDR3 extends over 13 amino acids. V was clipped by 5 bases and J by 4 bases; unmatched bases: 4. Germline V lookup: CDR1 SGHVS, CDR2 FNYEAQ. This chain's CDR3 is CASSGGDRETQYF. The DNA of the CDR3 is TGTGCCAGCAGCGGGGGGGATAGAGAGACCCAGTACTTC.

Turning to this clone: Other DNA sequences from this sample encode an identical CDR3 as well. The chain recombines TRBV13 with TRBJ1-1; a possible D gene is TRBD1 (5 bases). Germline V gene sequence: CDR1 PRHDT, CDR2 FYEKMQ (reference sequence). The CDR3 runs to 18 residues. CDR3 loop: CAASQGGGWFPQNTEAFF. CDR3 DNA sequence: TGTGCTGCCAGCCAGGGAGGAGGATGGTTCCCTCAGAACACTGAAGCTTTCTTT.

This chain connects TRBV7-9 to TRBJ1-2; D gene uncertain. V was cut by 0 bases and J by 2 bases, with 10 bases left in between. This CDR3 has 15 residues. The germline V gene has CDR1 SEHNR and CDR2 FQNEAQ (reference sequence). The CDR3 here is CASSLAPVLNYGYTF. The CDR3 nucleotides read TGTGCCAGCAGCTTAGCGCCAGTGTTGAACTATGGCTACACCTTC.

This CDR3 is CASSSDISSYEQYF. In DNA, the CDR3 is TGTGCCAGCAGCTCTGACATTTCCTCCTACGAGCAGTACTTC. This chain joins TRBV5-5 and TRBJ2-7; no firm D call. The CDR3 is made up of 14 amino acids. V gave up 3 bases and J gave up 0 bases, with 10 bases separating them. CDR1 and CDR2 from the germline V gene are SGHKS and YYEKEE (reference sequence). Together with reference TRBV5-5 and TRBJ2-7, the CDR3 gives the full variable domain: DAGVTQSPTHLIKTRGQQVTLRCSPISGHKSVSWYQQVLGQGPQFIFQYYEKEERGRGNFPDRFSARQFPNYSSELNVNALLLGDSALYLCASSSDISSYEQYFGPGTRLTVT.

The chain carries TRBV29-1 and TRBJ1-6, with D tentatively TRBD1 (6 bases). Trimming left V 6 bases short and J 6 bases short, with 12 bases between. Germline lookup yields CDR1 SQVTM and CDR2 ANQGSEA. CDR3 length: 13 amino acids. In DNA form, the CDR3 reads TGCAGCGTCAAAGGACAGACTAATTCACCCCTCCACTTT. It codes for CSVKGQTNSPLHF.

The V and J genes are TRBV6-5 and TRBJ2-5; D unclear. The CDR3 length is 13 residues. CDR1 is MNHEY, CDR2 SVGAGI, per germline. Trimming shortened V by 6 bases and J by 2 bases, and 10 bases separated the two germline ends. The CDR3 nucleotides are TGTGCCAGCAGGGGCGATGGGCAAGAGACCCAGTACTTC. Translated, it gives CASRGDGQETQYF.

The J gene is TRBJ2-3, the V gene TRBV5-4, with D possibly matching TRBD1 (6 bases). This CDR3 is 16 amino acids long. Germline values: CDR1 SGHNT, CDR2 YYREEE (reference sequence). The V and J ends lost 0 bases and 6 bases respectively, with 17 bases between them. The CDR3 DNA reads as TGTGCCAGCAGCTTGGAGGTGGGGGCAGTAAGGGATACGCAGTATTTT. Translation: CASSLEVGAVRDTQYF. Drawing the rest from reference TRBV5-4 and TRBJ2-3, the complete variable domain is ETGVTQSPTHLIKTRGQQVTLRCSSQSGHNTVSWYQQALGQGPQFIFQYYREEENGRGNFPPRFSGLQFPNYSSELNVNALELDDSALYLCASSLEVGAVRDTQYFGPGTRLTVL.

V gene TRBV4-2 combines with J gene TRBJ1-1; a weak D match, TRBD1 (5 bases). Germline V gene lookup returns CDR1 LGHNA and CDR2 YNFKEQ. V lost 1 base and J 11 bases, leaving 20 bases between the germline ends. The CDR3 spans 15 residues. CDR3 in DNA: TGTGCCAGCAGCCAAGTAAAGGGGATGGTTCTGGGGGCTTTCTTT. Its protein is CASSQVKGMVLGAFF.

The chain links TRBV7-8 to TRBJ2-7; the D gene is possibly TRBD1 (5 bases). This CDR3 has 15 residues. The V and J ends lost 0 bases and 0 bases respectively, with 9 bases between them. The germline CDR1 and CDR2 sequences are SGHVS and FQNEAQ. The CDR3 region has the DNA TGTGCCAGCAGCTTAGCGCCAGGGAACTCCTACGAGCAGTACTTC. Its protein product is CASSLAPGNSYEQYF.

The chain is built from TRBV29-1 and TRBJ1-5, with D perhaps matching TRBD1 (5 bases). CDR1 is SQVTM, CDR2 ANQGSEA, per germline. Trimming took off 5 bases at V and 0 bases at J, with 14 bases between the two ends. This CDR3 spans 15 amino acids. The CDR3 loop reads CSVQGDGHSNQPQHF. CDR3 in DNA: TGCAGCGTTCAGGGCGACGGACATAGCAATCAGCCCCAGCATTTT.

V gene TRBV27 combines with J gene TRBJ2-2; 11 bases line up with TRBD2. The V and J ends lost 9 bases and 1 base, in that order; junction bases with no gene match: 1. CDR1 is MNHEY, CDR2 SMNVEV, per germline (reference sequence). The CDR3 contains 14 residues. The CDR3 nucleotides read TGTGCCAGTACTAGCGGGGGGAACACCGGGGAGCTGTTTTTT. Translated, it gives CASTSGGNTGELFF.

The V call is TRBV18, the J call TRBJ2-1; 11 bases are shared with TRBD2. The CDR3 has 18 residues. The J segment lost 3 bases and the V segment lost 0 bases, leaving 7 bases of the junction unmatched. The germline V gene encodes CDR1 KGHSH and CDR2 LQKENI. The CDR3 region is CASSPPKELAGVYNEQFF. DNA for the CDR3: TGTGCCAGCTCACCACCGAAGGAACTAGCGGGAGTCTACAATGAGCAGTTCTTC.

This chain links TRBV6-4 with TRBJ1-5; possible D gene TRBD1, 5 bases. In germline, CDR1 is MRHNA, CDR2 SNTAGT. V lost 10 bases to trimming and J lost 5 bases, with 24 bases between them. The CDR3 spans 16 residues. In DNA, the CDR3 is TGTGCCAAACGGATGGGTGGGGCGCCCCAACATCAGCCCCAGCATTTT. Encoded protein: CAKRMGGAPQHQPQHF.

The chain recombines TRBV5-1 with TRBJ1-5, with no clear D. The CDR3 has 16 amino acids. Germline V lookup: CDR1 SGHRS, CDR2 YFSETQ. Trimming removed 0 bases from V and 4 bases from J, with 14 bases in between. In nucleotides, the CDR3 is TGCGCCAGCAGCTTGGCCTCCCTCGGGGAAAATCAGCCCCAGCATTTT. Its translation: CASSLASLGENQPQHF.

This rearrangement joins TRBV4-1 to TRBJ2-1, with 12 bases that match TRBD2. Germline V gene sequence: CDR1 MGHRA, CDR2 YSYEKL. V trimming: 0 bases; J trimming: 1 base; junction bases outside the gene matches: 4. The CDR3 runs to 18 residues. DNA of the CDR3: TGCGCCAGCAGCCAAGAACTAGCGGGAGGAGGGTCCTACAATGAGCAGTTCTTC. Protein product: CASSQELAGGGSYNEQFF.

The chain uses TRBV5-6 and TRBJ1-5; TRBD1 agrees at 9 bases. With V trimmed by 3 bases and J by 3 bases, 4 bases remained unmatched. From germline, CDR1 is SGHDT and CDR2 YYEEEE. This CDR3 spans 15 amino acids. CDR3 nucleotides: TGTGCCAGCAGCTATCGGGACAGGGTCAATCAGCCCCAGCATTTT. Translating it yields CASSYRDRVNQPQHF.

The rearrangement joins TRBV19 to TRBJ2-7; no clear D gene. This CDR3 is 13 amino acids long. Germline values: CDR1 LNHDA, CDR2 SQIVND (reference sequence). Trimming left V 5 bases short and J 2 bases short, with 10 bases between. The CDR3 DNA sequence: TGTGCCAGTAGTTCCCAGTTTCCCTACGAGCAGTACTTC. Protein: CASSSQFPYEQYF.

This chain uses TRBV4-1 with TRBJ2-1; tentative D call: TRBD2 (6 bases). Trimming took off 2 bases at V and 0 bases at J, with 11 bases between the two ends. CDR1 and CDR2 (germline): MGHRA, YSYEKL. CDR3 length: 16 residues. The CDR3 region is CASSQLSGSSYNEQFF. The CDR3 DNA sequence: TGCGCCAGCAGCCAACTTAGCGGCAGCTCCTACAATGAGCAGTTCTTC.

The chain combines TRBV6-5 with TRBJ1-2; 9 bases are a match to TRBD1. Trimming cost V 0 bases and J 8 bases; bases outside gene matches: 7. CDR3 size: 15 residues. CDR1 is MNHEY and CDR2 is SVGAGI in the germline V gene. This CDR3 is CASSYSGTGYAGYTF. Here the CDR3 DNA reads TGTGCCAGCAGTTACTCCGGGACAGGGTATGCCGGCTACACCTTC.

The chain employs TRBV19 and TRBJ2-3, with a weak D call TRBD1 (5 bases). Trimming cost V 7 bases and J 2 bases, with 10 bases left between them. CDR1 LNHDA and CDR2 SQIVND come from the germline V gene (reference sequence). This CDR3 contains 13 residues. The CDR3 reads CASNTGNTDTQYF. DNA for the CDR3: TGTGCCAGTAACACAGGAAACACAGATACGCAGTATTTT.